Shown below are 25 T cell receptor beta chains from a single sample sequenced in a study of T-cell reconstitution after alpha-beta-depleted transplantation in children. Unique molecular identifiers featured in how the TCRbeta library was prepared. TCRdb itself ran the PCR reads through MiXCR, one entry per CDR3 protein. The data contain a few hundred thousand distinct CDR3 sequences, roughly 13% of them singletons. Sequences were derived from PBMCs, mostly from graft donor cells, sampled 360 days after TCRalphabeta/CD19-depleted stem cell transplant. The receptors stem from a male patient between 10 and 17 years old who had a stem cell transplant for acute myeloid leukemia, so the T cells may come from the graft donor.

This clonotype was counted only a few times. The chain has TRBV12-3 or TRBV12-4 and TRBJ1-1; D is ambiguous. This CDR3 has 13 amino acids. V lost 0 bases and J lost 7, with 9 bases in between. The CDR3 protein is CASSLAAGIEAFF. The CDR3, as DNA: TGTGCCAGCAGTTTAGCGGCAGGAATTGAAGCTTTCTTT.

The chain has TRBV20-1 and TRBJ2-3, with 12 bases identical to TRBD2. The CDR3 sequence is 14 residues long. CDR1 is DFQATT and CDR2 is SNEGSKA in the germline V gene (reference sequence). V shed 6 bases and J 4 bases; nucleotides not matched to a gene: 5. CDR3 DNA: TGCAGTGCCCCGACTAGCGGGAGACCAGATACGCAGTATTTT. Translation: CSAPTSGRPDTQYF.

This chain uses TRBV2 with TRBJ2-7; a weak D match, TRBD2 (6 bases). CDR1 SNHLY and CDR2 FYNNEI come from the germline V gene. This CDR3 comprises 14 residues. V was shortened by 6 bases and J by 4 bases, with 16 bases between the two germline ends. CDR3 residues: CASRTETSQYEQYF. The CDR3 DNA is TGTGCCAGCAGGACCGAGACTAGTCAATACGAGCAGTACTTC. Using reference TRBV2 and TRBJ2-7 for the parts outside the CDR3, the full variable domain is EPEVTQTPSHQVTQMGQEVILRCVPISNHLYFYWYRQILGQKVEFLVSFYNNEISEKSEIFDDQFSVERPDGSNFTLKIRSTKLEDSAMYFCASRTETSQYEQYFGPGTRLTVT.

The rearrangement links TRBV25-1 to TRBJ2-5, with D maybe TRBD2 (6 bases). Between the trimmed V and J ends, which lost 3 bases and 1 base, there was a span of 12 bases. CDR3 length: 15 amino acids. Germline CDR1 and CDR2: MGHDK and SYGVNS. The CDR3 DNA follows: TGTGCCAGCAGTGACGAGAGACTAGTCCAAGAGACCCAGTACTTC. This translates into CASSDERLVQETQYF.

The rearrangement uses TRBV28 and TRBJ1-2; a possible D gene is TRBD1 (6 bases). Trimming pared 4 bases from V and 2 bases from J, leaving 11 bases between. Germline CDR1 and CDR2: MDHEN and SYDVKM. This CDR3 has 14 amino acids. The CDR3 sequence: CASSSDSTNYGYTF. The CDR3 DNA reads TGTGCCAGCAGTTCGGACAGCACCAACTATGGCTACACCTTC.

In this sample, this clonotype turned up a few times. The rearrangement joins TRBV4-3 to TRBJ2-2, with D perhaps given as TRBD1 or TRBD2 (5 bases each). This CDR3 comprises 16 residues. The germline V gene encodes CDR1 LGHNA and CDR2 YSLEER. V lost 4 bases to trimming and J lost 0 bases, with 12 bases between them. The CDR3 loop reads CASSRTRGANTGELFF. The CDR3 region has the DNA TGCGCCAGCAGCCGAACGCGAGGGGCGAACACCGGGGAGCTGTTTTTT.

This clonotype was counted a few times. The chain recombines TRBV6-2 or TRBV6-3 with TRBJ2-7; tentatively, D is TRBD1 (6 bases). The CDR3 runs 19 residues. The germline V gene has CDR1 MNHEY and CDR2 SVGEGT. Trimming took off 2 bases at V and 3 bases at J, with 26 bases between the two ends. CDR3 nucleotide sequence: TGTGCCAGCAGTTACCCGGACAGACGGGACCTAGTCACAGTCTACGAGCAGTACTTC. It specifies CASSYPDRRDLVTVYEQYF.

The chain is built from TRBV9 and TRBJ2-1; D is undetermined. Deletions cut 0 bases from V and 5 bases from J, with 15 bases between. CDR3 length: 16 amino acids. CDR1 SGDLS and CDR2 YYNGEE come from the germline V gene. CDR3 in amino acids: CASSVVPRYYHNEQFF. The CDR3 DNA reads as TGTGCCAGCAGCGTAGTCCCCCGGTACTACCACAATGAGCAGTTCTTC.

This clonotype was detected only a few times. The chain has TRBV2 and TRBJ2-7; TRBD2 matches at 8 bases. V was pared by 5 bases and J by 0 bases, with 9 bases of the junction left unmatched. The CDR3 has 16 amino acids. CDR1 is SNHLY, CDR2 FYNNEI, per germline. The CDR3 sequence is CASSSGGLAFSYEQYF. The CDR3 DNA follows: TGTGCCAGCAGTTCGGGAGGACTAGCTTTCTCCTACGAGCAGTACTTC.

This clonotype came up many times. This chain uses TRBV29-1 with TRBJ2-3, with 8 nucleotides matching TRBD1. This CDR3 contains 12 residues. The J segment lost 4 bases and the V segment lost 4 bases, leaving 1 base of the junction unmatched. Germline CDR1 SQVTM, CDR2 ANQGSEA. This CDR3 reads CSVATGADTQYF. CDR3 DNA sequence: TGCAGCGTTGCGACAGGGGCAGATACGCAGTATTTT.

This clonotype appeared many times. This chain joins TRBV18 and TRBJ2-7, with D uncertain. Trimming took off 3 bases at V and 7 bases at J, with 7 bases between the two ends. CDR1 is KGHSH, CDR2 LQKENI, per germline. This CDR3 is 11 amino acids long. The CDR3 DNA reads TGTGCCAGCTCACCGTCATGGGAGCAGTACTTC. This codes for CASSPSWEQYF.

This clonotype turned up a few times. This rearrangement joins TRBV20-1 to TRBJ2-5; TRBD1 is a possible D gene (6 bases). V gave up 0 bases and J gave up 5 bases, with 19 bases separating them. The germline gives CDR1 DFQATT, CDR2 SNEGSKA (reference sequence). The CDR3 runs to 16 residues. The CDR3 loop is CSARDPLQGRVETQYF. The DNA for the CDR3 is TGCAGTGCTAGAGATCCCCTACAGGGAAGGGTCGAGACCCAGTACTTC.

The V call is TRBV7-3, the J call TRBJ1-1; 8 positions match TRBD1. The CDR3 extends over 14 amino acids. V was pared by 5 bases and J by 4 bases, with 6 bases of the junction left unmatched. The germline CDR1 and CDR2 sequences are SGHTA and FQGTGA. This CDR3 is CASSGTGGLTEAFF. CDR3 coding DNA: TGTGCCAGCAGCGGTACAGGGGGTCTCACTGAAGCTTTCTTT.

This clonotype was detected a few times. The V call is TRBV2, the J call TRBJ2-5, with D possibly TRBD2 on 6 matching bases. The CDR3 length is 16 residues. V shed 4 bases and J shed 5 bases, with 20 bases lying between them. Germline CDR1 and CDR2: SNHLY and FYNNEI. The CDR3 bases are TGTGCCAGCAGTGGTAACAGGCTAGCTGGGAGGGAGACCCAGTACTTC. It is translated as CASSGNRLAGRETQYF.

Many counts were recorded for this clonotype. CDR3 DNA: TGTGCCAGCAGTTACGGTGGGGAGGGATGGTACGAGCAGTACTTC. Its translation: CASSYGGEGWYEQYF. The V gene is TRBV6-5, the J gene TRBJ2-7, with TRBD2 identical over 7 bases. Germline loops: CDR1 MNHEY, CDR2 SVGAGI. There are 15 residues in the CDR3. Trimming removed 2 bases from V and 4 bases from J; junction bases left unmatched: 8.

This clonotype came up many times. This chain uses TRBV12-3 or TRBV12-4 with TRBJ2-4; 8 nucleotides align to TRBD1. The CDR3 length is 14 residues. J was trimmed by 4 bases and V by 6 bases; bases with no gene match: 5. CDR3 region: CASSITGGKNIQYF. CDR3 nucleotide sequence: TGTGCCAGCAGCATCACAGGGGGAAAAAACATTCAGTACTTC.

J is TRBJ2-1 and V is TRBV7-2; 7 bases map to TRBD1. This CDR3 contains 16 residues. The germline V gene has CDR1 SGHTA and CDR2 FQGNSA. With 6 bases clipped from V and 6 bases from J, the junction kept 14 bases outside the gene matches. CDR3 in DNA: TGTGCCAGCAGTCGACAGGGAGCCCTAGGGGTCAATGAGCAGTTCTTC. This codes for CASSRQGALGVNEQFF.

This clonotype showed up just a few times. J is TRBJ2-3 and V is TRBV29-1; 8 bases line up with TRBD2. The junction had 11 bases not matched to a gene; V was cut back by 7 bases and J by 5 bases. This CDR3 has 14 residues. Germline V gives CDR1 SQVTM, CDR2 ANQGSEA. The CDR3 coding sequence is TGCAGCGGGGGCCTAGCGGGTGGAAGAGATACGCAGTATTTT. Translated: CSGGLAGGRDTQYF.

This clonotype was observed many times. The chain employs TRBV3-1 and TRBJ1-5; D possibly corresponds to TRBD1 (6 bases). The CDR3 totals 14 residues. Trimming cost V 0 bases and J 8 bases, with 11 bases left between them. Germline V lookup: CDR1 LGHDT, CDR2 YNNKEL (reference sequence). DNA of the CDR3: TGTGCCAGCAGCCAAGATTGGAGGGGGGAGCCCCAGCATTTT. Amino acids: CASSQDWRGEPQHF.

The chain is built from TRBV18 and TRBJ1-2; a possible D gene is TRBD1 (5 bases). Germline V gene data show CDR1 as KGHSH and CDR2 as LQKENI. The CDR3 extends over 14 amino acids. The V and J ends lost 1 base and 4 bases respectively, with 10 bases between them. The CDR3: CASSPLTVPYGYTF. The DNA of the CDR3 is TGTGCCAGCTCACCACTGACAGTTCCCTATGGCTACACCTTC.

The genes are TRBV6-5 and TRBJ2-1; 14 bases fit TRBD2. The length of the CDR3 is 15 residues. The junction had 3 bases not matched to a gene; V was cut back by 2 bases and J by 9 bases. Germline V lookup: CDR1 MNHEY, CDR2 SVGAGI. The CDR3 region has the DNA TGTGCCAGCAGTTACGGGACTAGCGGGGGTAGTGAGCAGTTCTTC. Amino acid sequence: CASSYGTSGGSEQFF.

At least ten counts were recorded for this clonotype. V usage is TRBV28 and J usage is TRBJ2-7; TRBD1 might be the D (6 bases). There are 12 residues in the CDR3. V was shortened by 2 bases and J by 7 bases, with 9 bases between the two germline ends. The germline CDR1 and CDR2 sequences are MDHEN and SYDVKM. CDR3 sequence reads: CASSLPGTEQYF. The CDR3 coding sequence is TGTGCCAGCAGTTTACCCGGGACAGAGCAGTACTTC. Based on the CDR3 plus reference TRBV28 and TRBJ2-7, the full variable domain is DVKVTQSSRYLVKRTGEKVFLECVQDMDHENMFWYRQDPGLGLRLIYFSYDVKMKEKGDIPEGYSVSREKKERFSLILESASTNQTSMYLCASSLPGTEQYFGPGTRLTVT.

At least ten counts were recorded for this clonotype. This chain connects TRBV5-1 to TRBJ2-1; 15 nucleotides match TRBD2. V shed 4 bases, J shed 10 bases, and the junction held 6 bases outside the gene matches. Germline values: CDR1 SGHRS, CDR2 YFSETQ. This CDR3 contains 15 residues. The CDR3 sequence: CASSVGTSGRREQFF. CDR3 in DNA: TGCGCCAGCAGCGTTGGGACTAGCGGGAGGAGGGAGCAGTTCTTC.

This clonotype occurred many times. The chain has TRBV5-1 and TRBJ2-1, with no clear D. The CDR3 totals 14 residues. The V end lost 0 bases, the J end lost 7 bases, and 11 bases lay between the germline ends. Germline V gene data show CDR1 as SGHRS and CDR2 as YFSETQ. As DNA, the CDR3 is TGCGCCAGCAGCTTGGAAAGCAGGACGAATGAGCAGTTCTTC. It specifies CASSLESRTNEQFF.

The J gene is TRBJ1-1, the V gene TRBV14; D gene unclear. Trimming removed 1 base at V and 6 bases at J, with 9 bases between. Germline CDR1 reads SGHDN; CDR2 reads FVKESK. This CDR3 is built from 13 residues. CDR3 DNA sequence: TGTGCCAGCAGCCAAGTCCAATGGGCTGAAGCTTTCTTT. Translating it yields CASSQVQWAEAFF.